One sample yielded the 19 T cell receptor beta chains listed below, sequenced in a study of T cell responses to AZD1222 COVID-19 vaccine. Here immunoSEQ multiplex PCR was the method, and the copy in TCRdb shows in-frame clones only, minus some. Of under 200,000 clones listed, roughly 93% are singletons. The material sequenced was peripheral blood, taken on day 0 of AZD1222 vaccination. These receptor sequences come from an adult in good health.

V usage is TRBV5-4 and J usage is TRBJ2-1; 11 bases match TRBD2. V was pared by 4 bases and J by 5 bases, with 5 bases of the junction left unmatched. CDR3 length: 15 amino acids. Per germline, CDR1 SGHNT and CDR2 YYREEE (reference sequence). CDR3 sequence reads: CASSGGTSGNNEQFF. CDR3 bases: TGTGCCAGCAGCGGCGGGACTAGCGGTAACAATGAGCAGTTCTTC. Looking up the rest from reference TRBV5-4 and TRBJ2-1 gives the full variable domain: ETGVTQSPTHLIKTRGQQVTLRCSSQSGHNTVSWYQQALGQGPQFIFQYYREEENGRGNFPPRFSGLQFPNYSSELNVNALELDDSALYLCASSGGTSGNNEQFFGPGTRLTVL.

The chain recombines TRBV4-1 with TRBJ1-2; maybe TRBD1 (6 bases). CDR1 and CDR2 from the germline V gene are MGHRA and YSYEKL. CDR3 size: 13 residues. V lost 7 bases and J lost 8, with 17 bases in between. The CDR3 nucleotides are TGCGCCAGCACCAGTCCCGGGACATGGGGCTACACCTTC. Protein: CASTSPGTWGYTF.

The genes are TRBV27 and TRBJ1-5; 7 nucleotides match TRBD1. The V and J ends lost 5 bases and 4 bases, in that order; junction bases with no gene match: 5. Per germline, CDR1 MNHEY and CDR2 SMNVEV (reference sequence). The length of the CDR3 is 14 residues. The CDR3 bases are TGTGCCAGCAGTCGGGGACAGCCTAATCAGCCCCAGCATTTT. Translation: CASSRGQPNQPQHF.

This clone was detected a few times. The V call is TRBV19, the J call TRBJ1-1; D remains unclear. Germline CDR1 LNHDA, CDR2 SQIVND (reference sequence). V was cut by 5 bases and J by 0 bases, with 13 bases left in between. This CDR3 comprises 15 residues. The CDR3 DNA sequence: TGTGCCAGTAGTCACCGACAAGAACTGAACACTGAAGCTTTCTTT. Translating gives CASSHRQELNTEAFF. Filled out from reference TRBV19 and TRBJ1-1, the complete variable domain reads DGGITQSPKYLFRKEGQNVTLSCEQNLNHDAMYWYRQDPGQGLRLIYYSQIVNDFQKGDIAEGYSVSREKKESFPLTVTSAQKNPTAFYLCASSHRQELNTEAFFGQGTRLTVV.

DNA of the CDR3: TGTGCCAGCAGCCAACGAGGGACAAAGTATAGCAATCAGCCCCAGCATTTT. Encoded protein: CASSQRGTKYSNQPQHF. J is TRBJ1-5 and V is TRBV3-1 (or the pseudogene TRBV3-2), with D tentatively TRBD1 (6 bases). The CDR3 has 17 residues. Germline V lookup: CDR1 LGHDT, CDR2 YNNKEL (reference sequence). The V end was cut by 2 bases, the J end by 0 bases, with 14 bases between.

This clone has a single count. The V and J genes are TRBV27 and TRBJ2-5; D is ambiguous. The CDR3 has 15 residues. Looked up from germline, CDR1 is MNHEY and CDR2 is SMNVEV (reference sequence). V lost 0 bases and J 5 bases, leaving 13 bases between the germline ends. The CDR3 reads CASSLSLSKVETQYF. In nucleotides, the CDR3 is TGTGCCAGCAGTTTATCATTATCCAAGGTTGAGACCCAGTACTTC.

The CDR3 DNA sequence: TGTGCCAGCAGCTTAGCAGCCCAGGGGTTTCGGTATGGCTACACCTTC. Amino acids: CASSLAAQGFRYGYTF. J is TRBJ1-2 and V is TRBV7-2, with D perhaps matching TRBD1 (6 bases). The germline V gene has CDR1 SGHTA and CDR2 FQGNSA. The ends were cut back, 0 bases at V and 5 bases at J, with 16 bases in the middle. This CDR3 spans 16 amino acids.

The chain recombines TRBV5-6 with TRBJ2-1; the D gene is possibly TRBD1 (5 bases). Trimming left V 6 bases short and J 5 bases short, with 12 bases between. The CDR3 runs to 13 residues. CDR1 and CDR2 (germline): SGHDT, YYEEEE. The CDR3 bases are TGTGCCAGCACCACTCAGGGTCACAATGAGCAGTTCTTC. It translates to CASTTQGHNEQFF.

The chain carries TRBV9 and TRBJ1-2, with no clear D. The CDR3 consists of 12 residues. The V gene's germline CDR1 is SGDLS and CDR2 YYNGEE. V was trimmed by 5 bases and J by 5 bases, leaving 10 bases between them. The CDR3 DNA sequence: TGTGCCAGCAGTCGTCAACTGTATGGCTACACCTTC. It specifies CASSRQLYGYTF.

V is TRBV3-1 (or the pseudogene TRBV3-2) and J is TRBJ2-2; 13 bases fit TRBD2. This CDR3 is built from 20 residues. Germline V CDR1 and CDR2: LGHDT, YNNKEL (reference sequence). With 0 bases clipped from V and 5 bases from J, the junction kept 12 bases outside the gene matches. CDR3 amino acids: CASSQDPGTSGIGRTGELFF. The CDR3 DNA reads as TGTGCCAGCAGCCAAGATCCTGGGACTAGCGGGATTGGAAGGACCGGGGAGCTGTTTTTT.

The J gene is TRBJ2-7, the V gene TRBV10-3, with a possible D match to TRBD1 (5 bases). This CDR3 has 12 amino acids. Looked up from germline, CDR1 is ENHRY and CDR2 is SYGVKD. V gave up 3 bases and J gave up 6 bases, with 9 bases separating them. The CDR3 reads CAISDKGFEQYF. The CDR3 bases are TGTGCCATCAGTGATAAGGGGTTCGAGCAGTACTTC.

This clone was picked up a small number of times. The rearrangement joins TRBV9 to TRBJ2-3; D remains ambiguous. V gave up 2 bases and J gave up 0 bases, with 1 base separating them. The CDR3 is 12 amino acids. In germline, CDR1 is SGDLS, CDR2 YYNGEE. The CDR3 reads CASSVSTDTQYF. CDR3 sequence (DNA): TGTGCCAGCAGCGTCAGCACAGATACGCAGTATTTT.

The chain employs TRBV4-1 and TRBJ1-4, with 7 bases matching TRBD1. Trimming removed 2 bases from V and 1 base from J; junction bases left unmatched: 4. CDR1 is MGHRA, CDR2 YSYEKL, per germline. CDR3 length: 16 residues. CDR3 region: CASSQRTGETNEKLFF. CDR3 nucleotides: TGCGCCAGCAGCCAAAGAACAGGGGAAACTAATGAAAAACTGTTTTTT.

The rearrangement joins TRBV9 to TRBJ1-2; possibly TRBD1 for D (6 bases). Germline V gene lookup returns CDR1 SGDLS and CDR2 YYNGEE. This CDR3 has 13 amino acids. V shed 4 bases and J shed 5 bases, with 12 bases lying between them. The CDR3 bases are TGTGCCAGCAGCATCGAAGGGGGATATGGCTACACCTTC. It translates to CASSIEGGYGYTF.

The table lists this clone with a count of one. The rearrangement links TRBV7-9 to TRBJ2-5; 8 bases fit TRBD1. J was trimmed by 1 base and V by 5 bases; bases with no gene match: 6. The CDR3 loop spans 15 amino acids. Germline CDR1 is SEHNR and CDR2 is FQNEAQ (reference sequence). Written as DNA, the CDR3 is TGTGCCAGCAGCCCAAAACAGGGGGTCCAAGAGACCCAGTACTTC. Amino acids: CASSPKQGVQETQYF.

V is TRBV11-3 and J is TRBJ2-1; 11 bases map to TRBD1. CDR3 length: 14 amino acids. V lost 5 bases and J lost 9; bases outside the gene matches: 6. Germline V CDR1 and CDR2: SGHNT, YENEEA. The CDR3 here is CASSPGQGESEQFF. The DNA of the CDR3 is TGTGCCAGCAGCCCGGGACAGGGGGAAAGTGAGCAGTTCTTC.

The V call is TRBV4-3, the J call TRBJ2-7; 7 bases are a match to TRBD2. The CDR3 is 13 residues long. Germline V gene lookup returns CDR1 LGHNA and CDR2 YSLEER. V shed 3 bases and J 7 bases; nucleotides not matched to a gene: 6. The CDR3 protein is CASSHAGAQEQYF. Here the CDR3 DNA reads TGCGCCAGCAGCCATGCGGGAGCCCAAGAGCAGTACTTC.

The CDR3 sequence: CASSLGGAGHHYF. The DNA for the CDR3 is TGTGCCAGCAGCTTGGGGGGAGCAGGCCACCATTACTTC. The chain has TRBV7-9 and TRBJ2-4; D perhaps matches TRBD2 (6 bases). The CDR3 sequence is 13 residues long. From germline, CDR1 is SEHNR and CDR2 FQNEAQ (reference sequence). V lost 3 bases to trimming and J lost 16 bases, with 19 bases between them.

The chain links TRBV19 to TRBJ1-6, with 11 bases matching TRBD1. The CDR3 consists of 19 residues. The V and J ends lost 3 bases and 0 bases, in that order; junction bases with no gene match: 7. CDR1 LNHDA and CDR2 SQIVND come from the germline V gene (reference sequence). CDR3 region: CASSIRGTGGSSYNSPLHF. As DNA, the CDR3 is TGTGCCAGTAGTATTCGCGGGACAGGGGGGAGCTCCTATAATTCACCCCTCCACTTT. Looking up the rest from reference TRBV19 and TRBJ1-6 gives the full variable domain: DGGITQSPKYLFRKEGQNVTLSCEQNLNHDAMYWYRQDPGQGLRLIYYSQIVNDFQKGDIAEGYSVSREKKESFPLTVTSAQKNPTAFYLCASSIRGTGGSSYNSPLHFGNGTRLTVT.